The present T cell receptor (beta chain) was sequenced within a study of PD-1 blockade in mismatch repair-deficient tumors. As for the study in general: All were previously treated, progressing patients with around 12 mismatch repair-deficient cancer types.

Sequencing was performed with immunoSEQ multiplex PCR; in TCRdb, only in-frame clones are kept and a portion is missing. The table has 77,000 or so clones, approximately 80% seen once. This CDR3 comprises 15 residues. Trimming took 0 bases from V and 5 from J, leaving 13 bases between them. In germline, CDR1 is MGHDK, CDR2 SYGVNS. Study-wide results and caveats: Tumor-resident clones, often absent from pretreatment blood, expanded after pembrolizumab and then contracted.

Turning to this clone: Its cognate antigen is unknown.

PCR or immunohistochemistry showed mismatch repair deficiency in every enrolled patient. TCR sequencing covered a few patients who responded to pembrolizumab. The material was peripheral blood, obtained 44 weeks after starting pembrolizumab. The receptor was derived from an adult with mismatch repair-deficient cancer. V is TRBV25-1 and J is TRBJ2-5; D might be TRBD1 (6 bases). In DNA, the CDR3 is TGTGCCAGCAGTGAATATTTATGGGGGCAGGAGACCCAGTACTTC. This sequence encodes CASSEYLWGQETQYF.